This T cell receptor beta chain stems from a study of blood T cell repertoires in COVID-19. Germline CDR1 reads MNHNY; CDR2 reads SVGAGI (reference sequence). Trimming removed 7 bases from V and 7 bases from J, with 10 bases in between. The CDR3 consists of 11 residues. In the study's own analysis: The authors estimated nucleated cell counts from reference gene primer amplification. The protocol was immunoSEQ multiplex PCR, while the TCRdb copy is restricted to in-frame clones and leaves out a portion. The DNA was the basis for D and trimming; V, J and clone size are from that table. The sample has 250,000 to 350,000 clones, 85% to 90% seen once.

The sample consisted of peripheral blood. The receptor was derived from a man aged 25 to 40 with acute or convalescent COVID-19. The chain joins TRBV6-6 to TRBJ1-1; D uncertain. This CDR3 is CASIRRDEAFF. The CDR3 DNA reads TGTGCCAGCATCCGGCGGGATGAAGCTTTCTTT.